A selection of T cell receptor beta chains follows, all from one sample in a study of T cell responses to AZD1222 COVID-19 vaccine. Method: immunoSEQ multiplex PCR; TCRdb's copy keeps in-frame clones and lacks some. The repertoire holds more than 85,000 clones, with around 87% as singletons. The specimen comprised peripheral blood, sampled on day 0 of AZD1222 vaccination. The source is an adult in good health. Each CDR3 is given with its conserved first and last residue. Clone size is shown for a subset of rows, as once, few, many or a class of expanded clone.

j_gene	v_gene	abundance	CDR3aa
TRBJ2-2	TRBV10-3	few	CAISEGQGNTGELFF
TRBJ2-2	TRBV6-6	-	CASRPHRGEAGELFF
TRBJ1-2	TRBV4-2	once	CASSQDIQGAEYGYTF
TRBJ1-2	TRBV2	-	CASSEYGEYGYTF
TRBJ2-1	TRBV6-2/TRBV6-3	-	CASSIRASGNNEQFF
TRBJ2-3	TRBV25-1	-	CASSESRGTSTDTQYF
TRBJ2-5	TRBV5-4	once	CASSLVSGETQYF
TRBJ2-3	TRBV18	once	CASSPRIVSVTSTDTQYF
TRBJ1-2	TRBV30	-	CAWSVQATYGYTF
TRBJ2-5	TRBV5-6	-	CASSLGDRETQYF
TRBJ2-5	TRBV19	-	CASSIRREETQYF
TRBJ2-1	TRBV7-9	-	CASSLVRWDNEQFF
TRBJ2-3	TRBV19	-	CASSGTSFFSTDTQYF
TRBJ2-3	TRBV7-2	-	CASSFEGEGLRDTQYF
TRBJ1-1	TRBV4-2	-	CASSQDTSEAFF
TRBJ1-6	TRBV6-5	-	CATKPVLANSPLHF
TRBJ2-1	TRBV28	-	CASSYDTIPGTSYYNEQFF
TRBJ2-7	TRBV6-5	once	CASSYSGDLHYEQYF
TRBJ2-3	TRBV6-6	-	CASSPQTRDTDTQYF
TRBJ1-1	TRBV18	once	CASSPPGQHQAFF
TRBJ1-5	TRBV5-6	-	CASSQGPNQPQHF
TRBJ2-1	TRBV14	-	CASSHRGSYNEQFF
TRBJ1-5	TRBV28	-	CASSSAEAGPQHF
TRBJ2-7	TRBV7-3	once	CASSLAGTGGHEQYF
TRBJ2-5	TRBV7-2	-	CASSPTGTSGGAPKTQYF
TRBJ2-7	TRBV6-5	-	CASSMGQGAYEQYF
TRBJ1-1	TRBV10-3	-	CAISKGTANTEAFF
TRBJ1-6	TRBV6-5	-	CASEAPGRNSPLHF
TRBJ2-1	TRBV4-3	-	CASSQEATYNEQFF
TRBJ2-1	TRBV10-3	-	CASDSRGSNEQFF
TRBJ2-7	TRBV4-3	once	CASSRRAYDDEQYF
TRBJ2-3	TRBV7-3	-	CASSRTGTVDTQYF
TRBJ2-4	TRBV27	-	CASSPLAKNIQYF
TRBJ1-2	TRBV6-5	-	CASSYRRNYGYTF
TRBJ1-2	TRBV2	-	CASSPNTNYGYTF
TRBJ2-6	TRBV7-3	once	CASSLGLPSGANVLTF
TRBJ1-3	TRBV7-2	-	CASSLGHGNTIYF
TRBJ1-2	TRBV7-9	-	CASSRGTVNYGYTF
TRBJ1-2	TRBV6-5	-	CASSSGLTYGYTF
TRBJ1-5	TRBV7-2	-	CASSLGRGNQPQHF
TRBJ1-4	TRBV24-1	-	CATSDSGGANEKLFF
TRBJ1-1	TRBV7-9	once	CASSLRQGDTEAFF
TRBJ1-1	TRBV29-1	-	CSVALGVGSTEAFF
TRBJ1-1	TRBV29-1	-	CSGSPGWGMGNTEAFF
TRBJ2-2	TRBV4-2	-	CASSLATTNTGELFF